The TCR beta chain described here comes from a study of shared clonotypes between healthy human individuals. Study outcomes and limitations: A handful of donors held about 5.1% of naive CD4 clonotypes in common. Generally, estimated richness proved larger in naive subsets than it did in memory subsets. The four-donor shared clonotypes exceeded non-shared clonotypes in generation probability, with non-shared ones scoring lower.

With regard to this clone: Its antigen is unidentified.

The authors split each subset's genomic DNA evenly across several immunoSEQ plates. Produced via immunoSEQ multiplex PCR; TCRdb's table is partial and in-frame only. The table has some 2,400,000 clones, more than 90% seen once. This TCR came from a man in his late teens or twenties in good health. Sequencing used naive CD4+ T cells sorted from blood. Specified subset: CD45RA+ positively selected.

The DNA for the CDR3 is TGTGCCAGCTCACCGGTAGGGGGCGCGAGGGGGACTGAAGCTTTCTTT. It translates to CASSPVGGARGTEAFF. This rearrangement joins TRBV18 to TRBJ1-1; 7 bases map to TRBD1. CDR3 length equals 16 residues. Germline assignment: CDR1 KGHSH and CDR2 LQKENI. With V trimmed by 3 bases and J by 5 bases, 12 bases remained unmatched.